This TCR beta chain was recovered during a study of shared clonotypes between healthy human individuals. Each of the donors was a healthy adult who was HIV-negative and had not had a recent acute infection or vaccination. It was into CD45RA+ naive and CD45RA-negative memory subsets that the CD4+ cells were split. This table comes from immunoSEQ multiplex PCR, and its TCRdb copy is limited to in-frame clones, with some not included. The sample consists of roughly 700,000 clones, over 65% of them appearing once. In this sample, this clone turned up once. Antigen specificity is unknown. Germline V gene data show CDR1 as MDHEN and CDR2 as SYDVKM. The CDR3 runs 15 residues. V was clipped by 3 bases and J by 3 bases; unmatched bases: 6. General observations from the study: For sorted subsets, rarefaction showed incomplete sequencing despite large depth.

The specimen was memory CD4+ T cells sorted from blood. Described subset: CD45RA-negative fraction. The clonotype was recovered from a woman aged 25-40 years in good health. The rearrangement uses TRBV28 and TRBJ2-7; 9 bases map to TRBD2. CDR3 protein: CASSFTGTSSYEQYF. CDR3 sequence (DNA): TGTGCCAGCAGTTTCACCGGGACTAGCAGCTACGAGCAGTACTTC. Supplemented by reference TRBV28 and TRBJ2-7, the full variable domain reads DVKVTQSSRYLVKRTGEKVFLECVQDMDHENMFWYRQDPGLGLRLIYFSYDVKMKEKGDIPEGYSVSREKKERFSLILESASTNQTSMYLCASSFTGTSSYEQYFGPGTRLTVT.